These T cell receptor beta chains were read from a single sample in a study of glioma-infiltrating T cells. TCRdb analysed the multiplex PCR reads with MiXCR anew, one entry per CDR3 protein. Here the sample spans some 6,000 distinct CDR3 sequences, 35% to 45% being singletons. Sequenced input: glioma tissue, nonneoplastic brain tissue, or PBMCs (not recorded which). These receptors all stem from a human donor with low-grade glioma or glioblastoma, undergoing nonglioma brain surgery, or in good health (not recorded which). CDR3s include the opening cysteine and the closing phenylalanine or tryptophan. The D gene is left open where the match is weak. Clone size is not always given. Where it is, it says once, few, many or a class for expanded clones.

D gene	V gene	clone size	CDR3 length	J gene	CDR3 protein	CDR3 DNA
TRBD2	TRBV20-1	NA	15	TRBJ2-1	CSASSGSLRGNEQFF	TGCAGTGCTTCTAGCGGGAGTCTCCGAGGCAATGAGCAGTTCTTC
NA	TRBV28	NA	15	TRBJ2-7	CASSASGTGSYEQYF	TGTGCCAGCAGTGCATCCGGGACGGGCTCCTACGAGCAGTACTTC
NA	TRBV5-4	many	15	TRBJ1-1	CASSIDRRWGTEAFF	TGTGCCAGCAGCATAGACAGGCGGTGGGGCACTGAAGCTTTCTTT
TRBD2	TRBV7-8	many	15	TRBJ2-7	CASSLDVGTMGEQYF	TGTGCCAGCAGCTTAGATGTCGGGACTATGGGCGAGCAGTACTTC
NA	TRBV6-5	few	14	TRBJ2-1	CASSYSDSYNEQFF	TGTGCCAGCAGTTATTCCGACTCCTACAATGAGCAGTTCTTC
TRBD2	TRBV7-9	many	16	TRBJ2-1	CASSARLAGAYNEQFF	TGTGCCAGCAGCGCACGACTAGCGGGAGCTTACAATGAGCAGTTCTTC
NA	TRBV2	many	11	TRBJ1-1	CASKNSWEAFF	TGTGCCAGCAAAAATTCCTGGGAAGCTTTCTTT
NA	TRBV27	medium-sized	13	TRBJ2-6	CATGLSGANVLTF	TGTGCCACCGGCCTGTCTGGGGCCAACGTCCTGACTTTC
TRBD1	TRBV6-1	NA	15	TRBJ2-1	CASSYPGTAYNEQFF	TGTGCCAGCAGTTATCCTGGGACAGCCTACAATGAGCAGTTCTTC
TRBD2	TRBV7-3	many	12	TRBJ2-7	CASSYSGNQQYF	TGTGCCAGCAGTTACAGCGGGAATCAGCAGTACTTC
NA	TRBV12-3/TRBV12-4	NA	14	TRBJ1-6	CASSFHADNSPLHF	TGTGCCAGCAGTTTTCACGCAGATAATTCACCCCTCCACTTT
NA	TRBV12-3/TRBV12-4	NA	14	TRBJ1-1	CASRRKEMNTEAFF	TGTGCCAGCAGACGGAAGGAGATGAACACTGAAGCTTTCTTT
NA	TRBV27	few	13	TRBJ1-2	CASSLIGGYGYTF	TGTGCCAGCAGTTTAATAGGGGGCTATGGCTACACCTTC
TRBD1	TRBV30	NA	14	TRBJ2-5	CAWSKTGIRETQYF	TGTGCCTGGAGTAAGACAGGGATTCGGGAGACCCAGTACTTC
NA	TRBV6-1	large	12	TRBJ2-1	CASRVTMNEQFF	TGTGCCAGCAGGGTAACTATGAATGAGCAGTTCTTC
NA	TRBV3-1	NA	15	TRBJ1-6	CSIRQDGAANSPLHF	TGTTCCATCAGGCAAGATGGAGCGGCCAATTCACCCCTCCACTTT
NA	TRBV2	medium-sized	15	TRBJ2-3	CASSLHELSTDTQYF	TGTGCCAGCAGTCTACACGAACTTAGCACAGATACGCAGTATTTT
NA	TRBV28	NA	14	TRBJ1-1	CASSLSRQSTEAFF	TGTGCCAGCAGTTTATCCAGGCAAAGCACTGAAGCTTTCTTT
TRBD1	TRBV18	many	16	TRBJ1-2	CASSRSGTGTNYGYTF	TGTGCCAGCTCTCGATCCGGGACAGGGACCAACTATGGCTACACCTTC
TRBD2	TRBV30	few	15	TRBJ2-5	CAWSRLAGPQETQYF	TGTGCCTGGAGCCGACTAGCGGGACCACAAGAGACCCAGTACTTC
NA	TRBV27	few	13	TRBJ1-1	CASSPLMNTEAFF	TGTGCCAGCAGCCCCCTGATGAACACTGAAGCTTTCTTT